This T cell receptor beta chain came from a study of cytotoxic CD8 clonotypes in ibrutinib-treated CLL. The germline V gene has CDR1 MNHEY and CDR2 SVGAGI. With 2 bases removed from V and 5 bases from J, the gap between germline ends came to 9 bases. The CDR3 runs 13 residues. Sequenced by immunoSEQ multiplex PCR; TCRdb stores in-frame clones only, minus some. The table records around 70,000 clones, 83% of them present only once. The specimen comprised PBMCs, sampled after 24 months of ibrutinib treatment. The source is a human donor with chronic lymphocytic leukemia. The chain carries TRBV6-5 and TRBJ2-5; D is unclear. Here the CDR3 DNA reads TGTGCCAGCAGTTACGACATTGGGGAGACCCAGTACTTC. Translation: CASSYDIGETQYF.